A selection of T cell receptor beta chains follows, all from one sample in a study of T cell clonotyping in hematopoietic cell transplantation. The method was immunoSEQ multiplex PCR; TCRdb's version includes in-frame clones alone and lacks a portion of them. The sample includes thousands of clones, 70% to 85% of them seen just once. The starting material was peripheral blood mononuclear cells, obtained at the time of graft-versus-host disease after allogeneic stem cell transplant. The receptors were gathered from a female patient aged 50-60 years who had an allogeneic stem cell transplant from an unrelated donor, so the T cells may come from the graft donor. Some clones in this sample may be carry-over from other donors' samples. CDR3s include the opening cysteine and the closing phenylalanine or tryptophan. D genes are given only for firm matches. Size is stated for part of the rows, as once, few or many counts, or as a class when the clone is expanded.

CDR3 length	D gene	J gene	V gene	clone size	CDR3 protein	CDR3 DNA
10	-	TRBJ1-2	TRBV19	large	CASEGYGYTF	TGTGCCAGCGAGGGGTATGGCTACACCTTC
17	TRBD2	TRBJ2-2	TRBV7-9	-	CASSGTSGGAVAGELFF	TGTGCCAGCAGCGGGACTAGCGGGGGGGCCGTCGCCGGGGAGCTGTTTTTT
13	-	TRBJ1-5	TRBV5-1	-	CASSSAGNQPQHF	TGCGCCAGCAGCTCCGCCGGCAATCAGCCCCAGCATTTT
14	TRBD2	TRBJ2-5	TRBV5-1	-	CASSTGLVAGTQYF	TGCGCCAGCAGCACAGGACTAGTGGCGGGGACCCAGTACTTC
12	TRBD1	TRBJ1-2	TRBV30	-	CAWSVPGGGYTF	TGTGCCTGGAGTGTGCCAGGGGGAGGCTACACCTTC
16	-	TRBJ2-5	TRBV4-1	-	CASSQGPRRFQETQYF	TGCGCCAGCAGCCAAGGCCCTAGGCGATTCCAAGAGACCCAGTACTTC
11	-	TRBJ2-7	TRBV29-1	-	CSVQWGDEQYF	TGCAGCGTCCAGTGGGGGGACGAGCAGTACTTC
15	-	TRBJ1-5	TRBV19	-	CATQGRKGSNQPQHF	TGTGCCACCCAGGGGCGTAAAGGGAGCAATCAGCCCCAGCATTTT
15	TRBD1	TRBJ1-4	TRBV25-1	-	CASSRKGQANEKLFF	TGTGCCAGCAGCCGGAAGGGACAGGCTAATGAAAAACTGTTTTTT
13	TRBD1	TRBJ1-2	TRBV28	once	CASSSQGGYGYTF	TGTGCCAGCAGTTCCCAGGGGGGTTATGGCTACACCTTC
14	-	TRBJ1-2	TRBV10-3	-	CAISEGQRIYGYTF	TGTGCCATCAGTGAGGGGCAGAGAATCTATGGCTACACCTTC
12	-	TRBJ1-3	TRBV28	-	CASTGSGNTIYF	TGTGCCAGCACAGGCTCTGGAAACACCATATATTTT
15	TRBD1	TRBJ2-7	TRBV18	-	CASSPWTGSSYEQYF	TGTGCCAGCTCACCATGGACAGGATCGTCCTACGAGCAGTACTTC
16	TRBD1	TRBJ2-1	TRBV5-1	-	CASSILGQGTYNEQFF	TGCGCCAGCAGCATCCTCGGACAGGGCACCTACAATGAGCAGTTCTTC
13	-	TRBJ2-7	TRBV5-1	-	CASRRGSSYEQYF	TGCGCCAGCAGGAGGGGCAGCTCCTACGAGCAGTACTTC
13	-	TRBJ1-5	TRBV7-2	-	CASSARGNQPQHF	TGTGCCAGCAGCGCCCGGGGCAATCAGCCCCAGCATTTT
16	-	TRBJ2-4	TRBV2	-	CASSEDRAGAKNIQYF	TGTGCCAGCAGTGAAGACCGTGCGGGAGCCAAAAACATTCAGTACTTC
12	-	TRBJ2-3	TRBV7-3	-	CASSSGTGTQYF	TGTGCCAGCAGCTCCGGGACGGGCACGCAGTATTTT
13	TRBD1	TRBJ1-1	TRBV28	-	CASSSLGTGLAFF	TGTGCCAGCAGTTCCCTCGGGACAGGATTAGCTTTCTTT
15	-	TRBJ1-5	TRBV11-2	-	CASSLYLGVGQPQHF	TGTGCCAGCAGCCTATACCTCGGGGTTGGACAGCCCCAGCATTTT
20	TRBD2	TRBJ2-3	TRBV11-2	-	CASSLDYPMGTSGSRDTQYF	TGTGCCAGCAGCTTAGATTATCCGATGGGGACTAGCGGTAGTCGTGATACGCAGTATTTT
13	-	TRBJ1-5	TRBV19	-	CASRTDPLSAQHF	TGTGCCAGTAGGACGGACCCTCTATCGGCCCAGCATTTT
12	-	TRBJ2-7	TRBV7-2	-	CASSLAWGTEYF	TGTGCCAGCAGCTTAGCGTGGGGGACGGAGTACTTC
15	TRBD2	TRBJ2-5	TRBV5-4	-	CASSGTSGGAETQYF	TGTGCCAGCAGCGGGACTAGCGGGGGGGCAGAGACCCAGTACTTC
14	-	TRBJ2-3	TRBV10-3	-	CAAQRASETDTQYF	TGTGCCGCGCAACGGGCCTCCGAAACAGATACGCAGTATTTT
16	TRBD2	TRBJ2-3	TRBV6-5	-	CASSYWASGSTDTQYF	TGTGCCAGCAGTTACTGGGCTAGCGGGAGCACAGATACGCAGTATTTT
14	-	TRBJ2-1	TRBV6-4	few	CASSAGGVNSEQFF	TGTGCCAGCAGTGCCGGGGGCGTGAATAGTGAGCAGTTCTTC
15	-	TRBJ1-1	TRBV12-5	-	CASGLVQLPNTEAFF	TGTGCTAGTGGTTTGGTACAGTTACCGAACACTGAAGCTTTCTTT
15	-	TRBJ2-7	TRBV30	-	CAWSVRGRSSYEQYF	TGTGCCTGGAGTGTAAGGGGCCGAAGCTCCTACGAGCAGTACTTC
13	-	TRBJ1-2	TRBV10-3	-	CATQDSGPYGYTF	TGTGCCACTCAGGACTCTGGACCTTATGGCTACACCTTC
12	-	TRBJ1-2	TRBV10-3	-	CAISEQVYGYTF	TGTGCCATCAGTGAGCAAGTATATGGCTACACCTTC
14	-	TRBJ2-5	TRBV7-6	-	CASSLAGGKGTQYF	TGTGCCAGCAGCTTAGCGGGGGGTAAAGGGACCCAGTACTTC
13	-	TRBJ1-1	TRBV6-6	once	CASSYSGSTEAFF	TGTGCCAGCAGTTACTCGGGCAGCACTGAAGCTTTCTTT
13	-	TRBJ1-5	TRBV2	-	CASKRGENQPQHF	TGTGCCAGCAAGAGGGGGGAGAATCAGCCCCAGCATTTT
11	-	TRBJ1-1	TRBV2	-	CASNQGTPAFF	TGTGCCAGCAATCAAGGGACTCCTGCTTTCTTT
12	-	TRBJ2-1	TRBV5-6	-	CASSSDDNEQFF	TGTGCCAGCAGCTCCGACGACAATGAGCAGTTCTTC
12	-	TRBJ1-1	TRBV7-2	-	CASRSRDTEAFF	TGTGCCAGCAGGTCTCGGGACACTGAAGCTTTCTTT
15	-	TRBJ1-5	TRBV7-9	-	CASSTGQSSNQPQHF	TGTGCCAGCAGCACAGGGCAGTCTAGCAATCAGCCCCAGCATTTT
13	-	TRBJ1-1	TRBV10-3	-	CAISRFMESEAFF	TGTGCCATCAGCCGTTTTATGGAATCAGAAGCTTTCTTT